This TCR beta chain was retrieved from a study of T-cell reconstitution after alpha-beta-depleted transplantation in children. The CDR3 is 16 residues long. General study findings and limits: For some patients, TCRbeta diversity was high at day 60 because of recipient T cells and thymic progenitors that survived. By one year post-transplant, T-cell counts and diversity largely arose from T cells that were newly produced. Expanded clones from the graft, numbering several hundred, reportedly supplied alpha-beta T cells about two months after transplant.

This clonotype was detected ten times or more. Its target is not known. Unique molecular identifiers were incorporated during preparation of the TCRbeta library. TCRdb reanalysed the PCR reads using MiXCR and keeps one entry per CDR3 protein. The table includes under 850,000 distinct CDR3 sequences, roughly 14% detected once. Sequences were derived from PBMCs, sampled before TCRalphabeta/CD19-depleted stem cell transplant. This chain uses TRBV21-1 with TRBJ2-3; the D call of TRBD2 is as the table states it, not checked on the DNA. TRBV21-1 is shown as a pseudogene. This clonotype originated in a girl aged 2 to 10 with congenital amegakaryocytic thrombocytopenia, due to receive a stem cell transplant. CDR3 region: CAGRTSSRPGTDTQYF. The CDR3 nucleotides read TGTGCCGGAAGGACTAGCTCCCGCCCGGGGACAGATACGCAGTATTTT.